This TCR beta chain was recovered during a study of T cell responses to AZD1222 COVID-19 vaccine. Whole-study results and caveats: Spike-specific TCRs gained breadth and depth after people received two AZD1222 doses.

This clone was seen a few times. Its antigen is undetermined. CDR1 is MNHEY and CDR2 is SVGEGT in the germline V gene. Trimming removed 2 bases from V and 0 bases from J, with 8 bases in between. The length of the CDR3 is 15 residues. Assay: immunoSEQ multiplex PCR; the TCRdb copy retains only in-frame clones and omits some. The sample yields fewer than 200,000 clones, 85% to 95% seen once. The TCR sequence derives from an adult in good health. The genes are TRBV6-2 or TRBV6-3 and TRBJ1-5; no clear D gene. The sample here was peripheral blood, taken on day 0 of AZD1222 vaccination. CDR3: CASSYGQYSNQPQHF. The CDR3 coding sequence is TGTGCCAGCAGTTACGGGCAGTATAGCAATCAGCCCCAGCATTTT.